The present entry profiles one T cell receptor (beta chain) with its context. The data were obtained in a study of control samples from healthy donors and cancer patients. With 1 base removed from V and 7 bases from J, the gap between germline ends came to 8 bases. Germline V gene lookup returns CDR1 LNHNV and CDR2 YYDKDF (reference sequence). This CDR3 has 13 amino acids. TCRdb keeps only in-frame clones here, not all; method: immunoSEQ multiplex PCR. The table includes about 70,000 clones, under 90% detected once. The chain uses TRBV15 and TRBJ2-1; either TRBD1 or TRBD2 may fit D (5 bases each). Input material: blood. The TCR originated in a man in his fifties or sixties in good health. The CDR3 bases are TGTGCCACCAGCAGAGTCGAGGGGAATGAGCAGTTCTTC. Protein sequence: CATSRVEGNEQFF.